The 8 T cell receptor beta chains listed next were all sequenced from one sample in a study of blood T cell repertoires in COVID-19. Sequencing used immunoSEQ multiplex PCR; TCRdb keeps in-frame clones, though not all of them. The sample includes about 250,000 clones, 80% to 90% of them seen just once. The sequenced sample was peripheral blood. All receptors derive from a man at least 80 years old with acute or convalescent COVID-19.

The chain carries TRBV5-6 and TRBJ2-7; D remains ambiguous. In germline, CDR1 is SGHDT, CDR2 YYEEEE. The V gene lost 5 bases and the J gene lost 6 bases, with 12 bases spanning the gap. CDR3 length equals 12 residues. This CDR3 reads CASSFAPGEQYF. The CDR3 nucleotides read TGTGCCAGCAGTTTTGCTCCGGGCGAGCAGTACTTC.

This sequence joins TRBV5-8 and TRBJ1-4; a weak D match, TRBD1 (6 bases). CDR3 size: 13 residues. The germline gives CDR1 SGHTS, CDR2 YDEGEE. Trimming left V 4 bases short and J 7 bases short, with 11 bases between. The CDR3 sequence is CASSPYRVEKLFF. DNA for the CDR3: TGTGCCAGCAGCCCGTACAGGGTTGAAAAACTGTTTTTT.

A single count supports this clone. The chain uses TRBV5-1 and TRBJ2-7; D is possibly TRBD1 (6 bases). CDR1 and CDR2 from the germline V gene are SGHRS and YFSETQ. The V end lost 0 bases, the J end lost 2 bases, and 9 bases lay between the germline ends. The CDR3 contains 14 residues. The CDR3 nucleotides read TGCGCCAGCAGCTTGGCCACAGGGACCTACGAGCAGTACTTC. Its translation: CASSLATGTYEQYF.

The chain employs TRBV19 and TRBJ2-1; tentative D call: TRBD1 (5 bases). V lost 1 base to trimming and J lost 10 bases, with 17 bases between them. This CDR3 has 15 amino acids. Germline CDR1 is LNHDA and CDR2 is SQIVND (reference sequence). DNA of the CDR3: TGTGCCAGTAGTATAGGGTCCTCAGGGTTTCGAGAGCAGTTCTTC. Amino acids: CASSIGSSGFREQFF. The whole variable domain, remainder taken from reference TRBV19 and TRBJ2-1, is DGGITQSPKYLFRKEGQNVTLSCEQNLNHDAMYWYRQDPGQGLRLIYYSQIVNDFQKGDIAEGYSVSREKKESFPLTVTSAQKNPTAFYLCASSIGSSGFREQFFGPGTRLTVL.

The chain carries TRBV6-1 and TRBJ1-3; D gene ambiguous. The CDR3 loop spans 16 amino acids. V shed 2 bases and J shed 0 bases, with 11 bases lying between them. CDR1 MNHNS and CDR2 SASEGT come from the germline V gene. The chain's CDR3 is CASSESGIHSGNTIYF. The CDR3 nucleotides are TGTGCCAGCAGTGAATCGGGGATCCACTCTGGAAACACCATATATTTT.

J is TRBJ2-1 and V is TRBV6-1; D is possibly TRBD2 (5 bases). Germline values: CDR1 MNHNS, CDR2 SASEGT. V was trimmed by 0 bases and J by 3 bases, leaving 12 bases between them. The CDR3 loop spans 16 amino acids. For the CDR3, the DNA is TGTGCCAGCAGTGAAGCGGGAGCTCAATACTACAATGAGCAGTTCTTC. Translating it yields CASSEAGAQYYNEQFF.

The genes are TRBV13 and TRBJ1-3; no clear D gene. In germline, CDR1 is PRHDT, CDR2 FYEKMQ (reference sequence). Trimming removed 5 bases at V and 3 bases at J, with 5 bases between. This CDR3 has 12 residues. As DNA, the CDR3 is TGTGCCAGCAGCCTCTATGGAAACACCATATATTTT. Encoded protein: CASSLYGNTIYF.

The V and J genes are TRBV5-1 and TRBJ2-3; 14 positions agree with TRBD2. CDR1 and CDR2 (germline): SGHRS, YFSETQ. After removal of 5 bases from V and 5 bases from J, the junction contained 10 bases not matched to a gene. The CDR3 totals 17 residues. DNA for the CDR3: TGCGCCAGCAGGACTAGCGGGGGGGCGACCGCACAAGATACGCAGTATTTT. This sequence encodes CASRTSGGATAQDTQYF.